Presented here are 10 T cell receptor beta chains from one specimen sequenced in a study of T cell changes during pregnancy in multiple sclerosis. Method: immunoSEQ multiplex PCR; TCRdb's copy keeps in-frame clones and lacks some. This sample has approximately 17,000 clones; around 96% occur once, and the top ten carry 0.8% to 0.95%. The sequencing here drew on peripheral blood, taken in the third trimester of pregnancy. The receptors were sampled from a female donor with multiple sclerosis, enrolled in a pregnancy study.

Here the CDR3 reads CAISTGGRITGANVLTF. CDR3 nucleotide sequence: TGTGCCATCAGTACAGGGGGCCGGATCACTGGGGCCAACGTCCTGACTTTC. This chain connects TRBV10-3 to TRBJ2-6; 9 bases are a match to TRBD1. The CDR3 runs 17 residues. Germline CDR1 reads ENHRY; CDR2 reads SYGVKD. The V gene end was trimmed by 5 bases and the J gene end by 2 bases; junction bases not matched to a gene: 7.

The chain has TRBV10-2 and TRBJ2-7; D may be TRBD1 (5 bases). This CDR3 has 13 amino acids. V was pared by 0 bases and J by 9 bases, with 12 bases between. From germline, CDR1 is WSHSY and CDR2 SAAADI. The CDR3 sequence: CASSESYRTPQYF. In DNA, the CDR3 is TGCGCCAGCAGTGAGTCCTACCGGACACCGCAGTACTTC.

This chain links TRBV10-3 with TRBJ1-2, with D hard to call. Per germline, CDR1 ENHRY and CDR2 SYGVKD. CDR3 length: 13 amino acids. With 6 bases removed from V and 8 bases from J, the gap between germline ends came to 16 bases. CDR3 DNA: TGTGCCATCAGAGCCTCGGGTCTGATCGGCTACACCTTC. The encoded protein is CAIRASGLIGYTF.

The rearrangement uses TRBV16 and TRBJ1-1, with TRBD1 as a possible D gene (5 bases). CDR3 size: 14 residues. Germline CDR1 reads KGHSY; CDR2 reads FQNENV. V was cut by 5 bases and J by 2 bases, with 12 bases left in between. CDR3 coding DNA: TGTGCCAGCAGCTCTCGGGGGGAAAACACTGAAGCTTTCTTT. This gives the protein CASSSRGENTEAFF.

This clone was found once. The genes are TRBV27 and TRBJ2-1; 7 bases line up with TRBD2. V lost 6 bases, J lost 7 bases, and 21 bases stayed unmatched. This CDR3 has 18 residues. The germline V gene has CDR1 MNHEY and CDR2 SMNVEV (reference sequence). The CDR3 sequence: CASSSLYGAGEILNEQFF. The CDR3 nucleotides read TGTGCCAGCAGCAGTTTATATGGGGCGGGGGAAATTTTAAATGAGCAGTTCTTC.

The V call is TRBV5-1, the J call TRBJ2-2, with 8 bases aligning to TRBD2. This CDR3 has 15 amino acids. Germline V gene sequence: CDR1 SGHRS, CDR2 YFSETQ. Losses at the gene ends were 4 bases for V and 6 bases for J; bases not matched to a gene: 8. The CDR3 DNA reads as TGCGCCAGCAGCCTCCGGACTAGCCTAGCCGGGGAGCTGTTTTTT. It codes for CASSLRTSLAGELFF.

V gene TRBV19 combines with J gene TRBJ1-2; TRBD1 might be the D (5 bases). Trimming stripped 6 bases from V and 4 bases from J, with 9 bases between. Germline-derived CDR1 and CDR2 are LNHDA and SQIVND (reference sequence). The CDR3 has 12 residues. CDR3 bases: TGTGCCAGTAGGGGGCTTGGCTATGGCTACACCTTC. It encodes CASRGLGYGYTF. Full variable domain (remainder filled in from reference TRBV19 and TRBJ1-2): DGGITQSPKYLFRKEGQNVTLSCEQNLNHDAMYWYRQDPGQGLRLIYYSQIVNDFQKGDIAEGYSVSREKKESFPLTVTSAQKNPTAFYLCASRGLGYGYTFGSGTRLTVV.

The V and J genes are TRBV2 and TRBJ2-3; TRBD1 matches at 8 bases. Germline trimming cut 7 bases from V and 2 bases from J; bases unmatched to any gene: 2. The CDR3 runs 13 residues. The germline V gene has CDR1 SNHLY and CDR2 FYNNEI. CDR3 protein: CASNRGDTDTQYF. CDR3 in DNA: TGTGCCAGCAACAGGGGGGACACAGATACGCAGTATTTT. Supplemented by reference TRBV2 and TRBJ2-3, the full variable domain reads EPEVTQTPSHQVTQMGQEVILRCVPISNHLYFYWYRQILGQKVEFLVSFYNNEISEKSEIFDDQFSVERPDGSNFTLKIRSTKLEDSAMYFCASNRGDTDTQYFGPGTRLTVL.

This rearrangement joins TRBV5-1 to TRBJ2-5; 11 nucleotides agree with TRBD1. With V trimmed by 4 bases and J by 2 bases, 4 bases remained unmatched. This CDR3 region has 15 residues. Germline CDR1 and CDR2: SGHRS and YFSETQ. The CDR3 sequence: CASSGTGGRQETQYF. The CDR3, as DNA: TGCGCCAGCAGCGGGACAGGGGGTCGTCAAGAGACCCAGTACTTC.

This clone was observed once. The chain joins TRBV9 to TRBJ2-2, with D maybe TRBD2 (6 bases). The V end was cut by 3 bases, the J end by 7 bases, with 16 bases between. This CDR3 has 15 amino acids. The V gene's germline CDR1 is SGDLS and CDR2 YYNGEE. The CDR3 bases are TGTGCCAGCAGCGACCGCGGGGCCCCCCGCGGGGAGCTGTTTTTT. Amino acid sequence: CASSDRGAPRGELFF.